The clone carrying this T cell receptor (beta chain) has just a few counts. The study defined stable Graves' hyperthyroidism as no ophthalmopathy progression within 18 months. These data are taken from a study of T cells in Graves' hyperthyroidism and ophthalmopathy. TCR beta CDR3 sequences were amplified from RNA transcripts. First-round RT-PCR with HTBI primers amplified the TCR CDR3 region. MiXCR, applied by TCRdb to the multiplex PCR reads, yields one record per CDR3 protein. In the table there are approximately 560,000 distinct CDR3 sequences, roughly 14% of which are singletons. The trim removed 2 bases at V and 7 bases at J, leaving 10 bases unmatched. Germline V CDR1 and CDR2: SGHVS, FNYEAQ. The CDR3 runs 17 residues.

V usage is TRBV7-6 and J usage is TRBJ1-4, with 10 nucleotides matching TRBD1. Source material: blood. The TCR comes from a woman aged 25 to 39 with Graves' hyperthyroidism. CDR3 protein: CASSLSAWTGGSEKLFF. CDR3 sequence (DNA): TGTGCCAGCAGCTTAAGCGCGTGGACAGGGGGATCTGAAAAACTGTTTTTT.